This TCR beta chain was sequenced in a study of human T cells and chemical hapten exposure. CDR1 is SGHRS, CDR2 YFSETQ, per germline. V dropped 2 bases and J dropped 1 base, with 9 bases sitting between them. This CDR3 comprises 14 residues. Study-level points and caveats: The study found that DPC sensitization did not change TCRs above 1 in 1000 frequency.

From the 5' RACE reads, TCRdb called clonotypes with MiXCR, one entry per CDR3 protein. There are about 80,000 distinct CDR3 sequences in the sample; about 15% occur only once, and almost 7% lies in the top ten. The template was total RNA from unfractionated whole blood. Of note for this clonotype: Its specificity is unknown.

The sequence derives from a female donor in good health. The genes are TRBV5-1 and TRBJ1-1; D is undetermined. Written as DNA, the CDR3 is TGCGCCAGCAGCTTAGAGGCAGCGAACACTGAAGCTTTCTTT. Amino acids: CASSLEAANTEAFF.